This record looks at one T cell receptor beta chain sequence and its context. Participants spanned ages roughly 18 to 90 years and resided in about two dozen US areas. These data originate in a study of blood T cell repertoires in COVID-19. About the research overall: Material from acute and convalescent COVID-19 was sourced from the United States, Italy and Spain. T cells, B-cell-depleted T cells, or PBMCs supplied cDNA or gDNA.

Germline V gene lookup returns CDR1 SGHAT and CDR2 FQNNGV. There are 13 residues in the CDR3. Trimming shortened V by 4 bases and J by 2 bases, and 6 bases separated the two germline ends. In the original workflow: The assay estimated nucleated cells by amplifying reference gene primers. Here immunoSEQ multiplex PCR was the method, and the copy in TCRdb shows in-frame clones only, minus some. V, J and clone size reflect that table, while D and trimming were determined from the DNA. This table holds 140,000 to 150,000 clones, over 80% found once. The specimen sequenced was PBMCs or T cells enriched from blood (not recorded which). The V and J genes are TRBV11-2 and TRBJ1-5; possible D gene TRBD1, 6 bases. This receptor was taken from a woman in her 40s who had recovered from COVID-19. CDR3 bases: TGTGCCAGCAGCTGGGGGCGCAATCAGCCCCAGCATTTT. It specifies CASSWGRNQPQHF.